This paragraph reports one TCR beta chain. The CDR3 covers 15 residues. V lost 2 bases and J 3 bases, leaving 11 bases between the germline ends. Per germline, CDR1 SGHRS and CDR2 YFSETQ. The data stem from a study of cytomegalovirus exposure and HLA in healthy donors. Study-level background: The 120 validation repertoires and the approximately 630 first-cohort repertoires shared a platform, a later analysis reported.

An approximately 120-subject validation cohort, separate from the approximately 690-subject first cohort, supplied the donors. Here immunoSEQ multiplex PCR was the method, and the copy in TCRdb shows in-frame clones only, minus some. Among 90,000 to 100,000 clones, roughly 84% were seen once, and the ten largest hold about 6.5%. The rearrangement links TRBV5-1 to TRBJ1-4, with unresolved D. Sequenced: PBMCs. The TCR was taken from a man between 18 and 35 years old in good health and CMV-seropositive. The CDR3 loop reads CASSLEGSPNEKLFF. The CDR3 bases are TGCGCCAGCAGCTTAGAGGGATCTCCTAATGAAAAACTGTTTTTT.